This section outlines one TCR beta chain sequence together with its context. Seattle patients were enrolled while actively infected and followed longitudinally. This entry is derived from a study of blood T cell repertoires in COVID-19. Study overall: There were acute and convalescent COVID-19 samples, and they came from the United States, Italy and Spain. Nucleic acid was either cDNA or gDNA, and it came from T cells, B-cell-depleted T cells, or PBMCs.

In the source study's methods: Amplification from reference gene primers served as the basis for estimated nucleated cell counts. Repertoires were generated with immunoSEQ multiplex PCR, while TCRdb's copy carries only in-frame clones and drops some. The V and J calls and clone size come from that table; D and trimming were worked out from the DNA. The sample yields approximately 240,000 clones, about 83% seen once. The V gene's germline CDR1 is MNHEY and CDR2 SVGAGI. There are 13 residues in the CDR3. Germline trimming cut 6 bases from V and 3 bases from J; bases unmatched to any gene: 4. The gene calls are TRBV6-5 and TRBJ2-7; 8 nucleotides line up with TRBD1. The receptor was isolated from a woman aged 30 to 39 with COVID-19, enrolled during active disease. The specimen sequenced was peripheral blood. The CDR3: CASSRGQGYEQYF. The CDR3 DNA reads as TGTGCCAGCAGCCGCGGACAGGGCTACGAGCAGTACTTC.